This T cell receptor beta chain stems from a study of blood T cells in healthy people across ages. Study-level findings and limits: There was a strong correlation between TCR beta diversity and naive T cell percentage.

The ends were cut back, 6 bases at V and 7 bases at J, with 15 bases in the middle. CDR1 MNHNS and CDR2 SASEGT come from the germline V gene. This CDR3 comprises 13 residues. Combining a sample-barcoded 5' primer with a J-beta primer mix, a second PCR ran for about 7 to 11 cycles. Every cDNA molecule carried a tag from a template-switch adaptor bearing 12 random nucleotides. TCRdb reanalysed the 5' RACE reads using MiXCR and keeps one entry per CDR3 protein. The data show about 640,000 distinct CDR3 sequences, with about 30% seen just once and about a sixth held by the top ten. On this clonotype itself: Its specificity is not known. A clone one base away is much larger, so this may be a read error.

Per individual sample, total RNA of at least 5.5 micrograms was extracted. The sequenced sample consisted of blood. This clonotype was sampled from a woman of 80 years or more in good health. The rearrangement uses TRBV6-1 and TRBJ2-5; the D gene is possibly TRBD2 (5 bases). The CDR3 sequence is CASREMAGGTQYF. In nucleotides, the CDR3 is TGTGCCAGCAGGGAAATGGCAGGAGGGACCCAGTACTTC.